The next 2 T cell receptor beta chains were all read from a single sample in a study of chronic HIV infection and antiretroviral therapy (dated by TCRdb to between 2014 and 2017). The library was generated by 5' RACE. Instrument used: Illumina MiSeq. In TCRdb, the public reads were trimmed at Q25 with fastp and aligned with MiXCR, with productive beta chains retained. Every distinct CDR3 protein forms one entry, paired with its most common genes and DNA. Recorded for this sample are 30,000 or so distinct CDR3 sequences; more than 7.5% of them occurred a single time. Roughly 2.7% of the sample goes to the ten largest clones. Specimen: peripheral blood. The receptors here all came from an adult who had HIV and had not received antiretroviral therapy, or was an uninfected healthy control (not recorded which).

V usage is TRBV9 and J usage is TRBJ1-1; unclear D gene. The CDR3 is 12 amino acids. Trimming took off 4 bases at V and 1 base at J, with 5 bases between the two ends. CDR1 SGDLS and CDR2 YYNGEE come from the germline V gene. CDR3 sequence reads: CASSQANTEAFF. DNA of the CDR3: TGTGCCAGCAGCCAAGCGAACACTGAAGCTTTCTTT.

The chain is built from TRBV6-2 or TRBV6-3 and TRBJ1-2; D is ambiguous. This CDR3 has 13 residues. Trimming pared 6 bases from V and 2 bases from J, leaving 10 bases between. Germline V gene sequence: CDR1 MNHEY, CDR2 SVGEGT. The CDR3 sequence is CASSTNLNYGYTF. As DNA, the CDR3 is TGTGCCAGCAGCACTAACCTCAACTATGGCTACACCTTC.